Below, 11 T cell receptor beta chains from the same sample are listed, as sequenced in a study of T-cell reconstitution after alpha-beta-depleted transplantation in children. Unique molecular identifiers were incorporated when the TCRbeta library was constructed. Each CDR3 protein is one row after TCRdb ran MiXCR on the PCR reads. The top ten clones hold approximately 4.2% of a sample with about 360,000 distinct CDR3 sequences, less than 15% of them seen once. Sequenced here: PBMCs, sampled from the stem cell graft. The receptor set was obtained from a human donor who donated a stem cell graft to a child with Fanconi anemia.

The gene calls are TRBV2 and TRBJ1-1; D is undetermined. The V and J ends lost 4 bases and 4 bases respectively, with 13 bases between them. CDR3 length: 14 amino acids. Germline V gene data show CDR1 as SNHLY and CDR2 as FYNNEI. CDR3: CASSVERAGTEAFF. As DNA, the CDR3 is TGTGCCAGCAGTGTGGAGAGGGCCGGCACTGAAGCTTTCTTT.

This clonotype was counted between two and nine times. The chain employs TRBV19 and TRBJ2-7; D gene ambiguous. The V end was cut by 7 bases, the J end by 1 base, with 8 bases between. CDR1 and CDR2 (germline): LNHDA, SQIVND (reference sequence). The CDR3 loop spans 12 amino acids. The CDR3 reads CASNRWSYEQYV. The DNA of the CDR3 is TGTGCCAGTAACCGCTGGTCCTACGAGCAGTACGTC.

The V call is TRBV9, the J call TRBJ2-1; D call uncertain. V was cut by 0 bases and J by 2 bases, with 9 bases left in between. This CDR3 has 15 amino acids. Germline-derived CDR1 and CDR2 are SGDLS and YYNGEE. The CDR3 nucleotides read TGTGCCAGCAGCGTAGTTTCTATGCCCTACAATGAGCAGTTCTTC. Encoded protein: CASSVVSMPYNEQFF.

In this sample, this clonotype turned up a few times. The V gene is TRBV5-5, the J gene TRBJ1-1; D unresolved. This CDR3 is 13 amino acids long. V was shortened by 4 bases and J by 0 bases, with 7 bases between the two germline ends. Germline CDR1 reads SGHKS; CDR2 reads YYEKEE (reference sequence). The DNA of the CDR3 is TGTGCCAGCAGCGATGTCATGAACACTGAAGCTTTCTTT. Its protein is CASSDVMNTEAFF.

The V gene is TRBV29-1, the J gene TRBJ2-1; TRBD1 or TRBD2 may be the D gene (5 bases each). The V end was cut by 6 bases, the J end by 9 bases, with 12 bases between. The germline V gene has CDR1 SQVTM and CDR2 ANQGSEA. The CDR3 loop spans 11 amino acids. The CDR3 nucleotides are TGCAGCGTGACGACCGGGACTGAGCAGTTCTTC. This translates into CSVTTGTEQFF.

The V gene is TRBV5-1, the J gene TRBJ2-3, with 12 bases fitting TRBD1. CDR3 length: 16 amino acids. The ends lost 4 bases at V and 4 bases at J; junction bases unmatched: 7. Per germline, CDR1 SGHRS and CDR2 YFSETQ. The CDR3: CASSPRGTGGADTQYF. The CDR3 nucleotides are TGCGCCAGCAGCCCGAGGGGGACAGGGGGCGCAGATACGCAGTATTTT. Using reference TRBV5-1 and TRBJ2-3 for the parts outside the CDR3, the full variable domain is KAGVTQTPRYLIKTRGQQVTLSCSPISGHRSVSWYQQTPGQGLQFLFEYFSETQRNKGNFPGRFSGRQFSNSRSEMNVSTLELGDSALYLCASSPRGTGGADTQYFGPGTRLTVL.

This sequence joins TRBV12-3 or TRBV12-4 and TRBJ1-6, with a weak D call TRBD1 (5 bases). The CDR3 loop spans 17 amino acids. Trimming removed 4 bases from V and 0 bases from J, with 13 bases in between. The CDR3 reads CASSSGTGSSYNSPLHF. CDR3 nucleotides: TGTGCCAGCAGTTCGGGGACGGGAAGCTCCTATAATTCACCCCTCCACTTT.

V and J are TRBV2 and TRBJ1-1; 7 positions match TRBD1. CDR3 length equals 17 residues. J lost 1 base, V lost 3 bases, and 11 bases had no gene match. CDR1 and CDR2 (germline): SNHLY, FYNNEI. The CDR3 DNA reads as TGTGCCAGCAGTGAGGGACAGAGGTTTGTGGCGAACACTGAAGCTTTCTTT. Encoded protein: CASSEGQRFVANTEAFF.

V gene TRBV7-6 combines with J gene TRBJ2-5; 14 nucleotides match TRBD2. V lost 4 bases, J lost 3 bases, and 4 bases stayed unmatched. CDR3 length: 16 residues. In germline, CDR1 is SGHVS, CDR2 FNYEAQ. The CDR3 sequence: CASSSAGLAGEETQYF. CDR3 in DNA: TGTGCCAGCAGCTCCGCGGGACTAGCGGGGGAAGAGACCCAGTACTTC.

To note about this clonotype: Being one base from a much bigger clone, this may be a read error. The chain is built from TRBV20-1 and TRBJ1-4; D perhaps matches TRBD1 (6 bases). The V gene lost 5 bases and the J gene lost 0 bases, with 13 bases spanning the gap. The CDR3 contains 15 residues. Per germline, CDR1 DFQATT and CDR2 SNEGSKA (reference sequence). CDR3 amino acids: CSALEQGSTNEKLFF. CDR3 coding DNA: TGCAGTGCTTTAGAACAGGGTTCAACTAATGAAAAACTGTTTTTT.

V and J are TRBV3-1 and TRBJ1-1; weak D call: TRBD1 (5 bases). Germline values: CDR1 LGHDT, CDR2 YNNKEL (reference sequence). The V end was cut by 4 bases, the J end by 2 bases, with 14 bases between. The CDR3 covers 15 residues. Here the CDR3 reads CASSLHGTVNTEAFF. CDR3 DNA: TGTGCCAGCAGCCTCCACGGGACGGTAAACACTGAAGCTTTCTTT.